This note documents a single TCR beta chain sequence. No cognate antigen has been identified for it. The data were produced on an Illumina HiSeq 2000. TCR beta cDNA libraries were prepared using 5'RACE template switching, which introduced a universal primer site and unique molecular identifiers. Synthesis of cDNA was primed from the TCR beta constant segment and was followed by two consecutive PCR amplification steps. In the original analysis: MIGEC was used to demultiplex reads and group reads by UMI, and MiTCR was used to assemble and quantify clonotypes. To exclude erroneous sequences, any TCR cDNA sequence not supported by at least two reads was discarded. Downstream repertoire analysis used the tcR package, and clonotypes were matched across fractions by CDR3 nucleotide sequence plus V segment. Antigen specificity was annotated against VDJdb with VDJmatch, allowing one amino acid substitution in CDR3. With the reads reprocessed by TCRdb, a single entry stands for each CDR3 protein sequence and no DNA is reported. In this record, the V and J calls reflect TCRdb's handling and not the investigators' own analysis. This sample's table lists about 260,000 distinct CDR3 sequences. Jointly, the top ten make up approximately 0.41% of the sample.

The record originates from a study of T cells expressing NK-cell markers (dated by TCRdb to 2018 to 2020). Regarding the complete study: In sorted CD3+CD56+NKG2C+, CD3+CD56+NKG2C- and CD3+CD56-NKG2C+ T-cell subsets from several donors, TCR beta-chain repertoires were profiled. Among the eight sequenced donors, seven were HCMV-seropositive and one was HCMV-seronegative. All eight donors whose samples were sequenced were randomly selected healthy volunteers, three of them men and five women. Sequencing of the libraries produced 2 x 150 bp reads on Illumina HiSeq 2000/2500, MiSeq or NextSeq. Results and caveats for the whole study, not just this receptor: For several donors, the dominant CD3+CD56+NKG2C+ clonotypes were among the top 10 CD8+ clonotypes and accounted for about 1.0-8% of CD8+ T cells. Whether the expanded NKG2C-expressing T cell clones were specific for HCMV antigens remained unclear. Those dominant clonotypes were again the most abundant among CD3+CD56-NKG2C+ cells in a few donors, at roughly 28.3-60.1%.

A commercial ELISA kit detecting HCMV-specific IgG in serum was used to determine HCMV serostatus. Ficoll density gradient centrifugation was used to isolate peripheral blood mononuclear cells from blood. The sequence was obtained from a man aged 18 to 29 in good health. Donor details come from another sample of the same person, matched by shared clones. Sample: blood T cells: a sorted CD56 or NKG2C T cell subset, CD4+ or CD8+ T cells, or bulk PBMC T cells (not recorded which).

The CDR3 has the sequence CSAGHGALNEQFF. The rearranged segments are TRBV29-1 and TRBJ2-1; TCRdb selects TRBD1, and the lack of DNA leaves this call unchecked. Per the germline V gene, SQVTM is the CDR1 and ANQGSEA is the CDR2. The CDR3 goes from the cysteine to the phenylalanine over 13 residues. The DNA sequence is not available.